Listed below are T cell receptor beta chains from one sample, sequenced in a study of graft-versus-host responses after intestinal transplantation. The method was immunoSEQ multiplex PCR; TCRdb's version includes in-frame clones alone and lacks a portion of them. The table records more than 85,000 clones, approximately 90% of them present only once. No antigen has been assigned to these receptors. Specimen: unstimulated CD8+ T cells sorted from spleen or lymph node cells, collected before transplant. Source of these receptors: a human donor who was the organ donor for an intestinal transplant. Both conserved end residues are part of each CDR3. The order of the fields is J gene, clone size, D gene, V gene, CDR3 DNA, CDR3 protein. A D gene is named only where the DNA matches it firmly. Clone size is shown for a subset of rows, as once, few, many or a class of expanded clone.

j_gene: TRBJ2-1
abundance: NA
d_gene: TRBD2
v_gene: TRBV2
CDR3nt: TGTGCCAGCGGACTAGCGGACCACAATGAGCAGTTCTTC
CDR3aa: CASGLADHNEQFF

j_gene: TRBJ2-1
abundance: NA
d_gene: TRBD1
v_gene: TRBV28
CDR3nt: TGTGCCAGCAGCGACCGGACAGGGGCTTTGGAGCAGTTCTTC
CDR3aa: CASSDRTGALEQFF

j_gene: TRBJ2-2
abundance: NA
d_gene: TRBD2
v_gene: TRBV10-2
CDR3nt: TGCGCCAGCCTCAGCGGGAGGGGGACCGGGGAGCTGTTTTTT
CDR3aa: CASLSGRGTGELFF

j_gene: TRBJ2-7
abundance: once
d_gene: TRBD1
v_gene: TRBV6-1
CDR3nt: TGTGCCAGCAGTTATCGGACAGGGGTGGGGGAGCAGTACTTC
CDR3aa: CASSYRTGVGEQYF

j_gene: TRBJ1-1
abundance: NA
d_gene: TRBD1
v_gene: TRBV7-9
CDR3nt: TGTGCCAGCAGCTTCGGACTCCGGGACAGGGTCCTCAGGGCTTTCTTT
CDR3aa: CASSFGLRDRVLRAFF

j_gene: TRBJ1-6
abundance: NA
d_gene: NA
v_gene: TRBV28
CDR3nt: TGTGCCAGCAGTTTCGTATATCAGGGGTTGAGCTCCTATAATTCACCCCTCCACTTT
CDR3aa: CASSFVYQGLSSYNSPLHF

j_gene: TRBJ2-1
abundance: NA
d_gene: NA
v_gene: TRBV28
CDR3nt: TGTGCCAGCAGTTTAGCGGGTAATGAGCAGTTCTTC
CDR3aa: CASSLAGNEQFF

j_gene: TRBJ2-2
abundance: once
d_gene: NA
v_gene: TRBV5-1
CDR3nt: TGCGCCAGCAATGGGCCGGCGGAGCTGTTTTTT
CDR3aa: CASNGPAELFF

j_gene: TRBJ2-1
abundance: NA
d_gene: NA
v_gene: TRBV29-1
CDR3nt: TGCAGCGTTGAAGACCCGACGGGTTACAATGAGCAGTTCTTC
CDR3aa: CSVEDPTGYNEQFF

j_gene: TRBJ2-2
abundance: NA
d_gene: TRBD1
v_gene: TRBV9
CDR3nt: TGTGCCAGCAGCGCCCCACAGGGGGTTTTCACCGGGGAGCTGTTTTTT
CDR3aa: CASSAPQGVFTGELFF

j_gene: TRBJ2-2
abundance: NA
d_gene: NA
v_gene: TRBV4-1
CDR3nt: TGCGCCAGCAGCCGAACGGATCCGGGCGGGGAGCTGTTTTTT
CDR3aa: CASSRTDPGGELFF

j_gene: TRBJ2-7
abundance: once
d_gene: TRBD1
v_gene: TRBV2
CDR3nt: TGTGCCAGCAGACGACCGACAGGGATCGGGATATACGAGCAGTACTTC
CDR3aa: CASRRPTGIGIYEQYF

j_gene: TRBJ2-7
abundance: NA
d_gene: TRBD1
v_gene: TRBV7-8
CDR3nt: TGTGCCAGCAGCTTAGTCACCCGGGACAGGGGAATCCACGAGCAGTACTTC
CDR3aa: CASSLVTRDRGIHEQYF

j_gene: TRBJ1-2
abundance: few
d_gene: NA
v_gene: TRBV4-1
CDR3nt: TGCGCCAGCAGCCAAGGGGCAGGGGACTATGGCTACACCTTC
CDR3aa: CASSQGAGDYGYTF

j_gene: TRBJ2-3
abundance: NA
d_gene: NA
v_gene: TRBV28
CDR3nt: TGTGCCAGCAGTCCGGCAGATACGCAGTATTTT
CDR3aa: CASSPADTQYF

j_gene: TRBJ2-7
abundance: NA
d_gene: TRBD2
v_gene: TRBV28
CDR3nt: TGTGCCAGCAGTTTATGCATAACGGACCATGAAGGCGGGGGGGTCCACGAGCAGTACTTC
CDR3aa: CASSLCITDHEGGGVHEQYF

j_gene: TRBJ2-7
abundance: few
d_gene: TRBD1
v_gene: TRBV5-1
CDR3nt: TGCGCCAGCAGCCTAGGACAGGGGGCAGACGAGCAGTACTTC
CDR3aa: CASSLGQGADEQYF

j_gene: TRBJ2-7
abundance: NA
d_gene: TRBD2
v_gene: TRBV2
CDR3nt: TGTGCCAGCAATTTCCTAGCGGGGGCTTCCTACGAGCAGTACTTC
CDR3aa: CASNFLAGASYEQYF

j_gene: TRBJ2-5
abundance: NA
d_gene: NA
v_gene: TRBV15
CDR3nt: TGTGCCACCAGACAGGGAAACAGACTTCAAGAGACCCAGTACTTC
CDR3aa: CATRQGNRLQETQYF

j_gene: TRBJ2-3
abundance: NA
d_gene: NA
v_gene: TRBV7-9
CDR3nt: TGTGCCACCAGGTTACAGGGTGCAGATACGCAGTATTTT
CDR3aa: CATRLQGADTQYF

j_gene: TRBJ2-5
abundance: NA
d_gene: TRBD1
v_gene: TRBV7-9
CDR3nt: TGTGCCAGCACCTCGCCGGGACAGGCGTACCAAGAGACCCAGTACTTC
CDR3aa: CASTSPGQAYQETQYF

j_gene: TRBJ1-1
abundance: NA
d_gene: TRBD1
v_gene: TRBV29-1
CDR3nt: TGCAGCGTTGAAGTGGGACAGGGGGCGACCACTGAAGCTTTCTTT
CDR3aa: CSVEVGQGATTEAFF

j_gene: TRBJ1-3
abundance: NA
d_gene: NA
v_gene: TRBV28
CDR3nt: TGTGCCAGCAAGCCGGAAGGGGCCTACGGAAACACCATATATTTT
CDR3aa: CASKPEGAYGNTIYF

j_gene: TRBJ2-5
abundance: once
d_gene: TRBD2
v_gene: TRBV30
CDR3nt: TGTGCCTGGATAGTAGCGGGGGAACAAGAGACCCAGTACTTC
CDR3aa: CAWIVAGEQETQYF

j_gene: TRBJ2-5
abundance: NA
d_gene: NA
v_gene: TRBV4-1
CDR3nt: TGCGCCAGCAGCCCTACGGGACTGGAAGAGACCCAGTACTTC
CDR3aa: CASSPTGLEETQYF

j_gene: TRBJ2-1
abundance: NA
d_gene: NA
v_gene: TRBV27
CDR3nt: TGTGCCAGCAGTTTAGGGGGGAGCCCCCACAATGAGCAGTTCTTC
CDR3aa: CASSLGGSPHNEQFF

j_gene: TRBJ2-7
abundance: NA
d_gene: TRBD1
v_gene: TRBV19
CDR3nt: TGTGCCAGTAGTATTGCAGGGGGAAATTCCGAGCAGTACTTC
CDR3aa: CASSIAGGNSEQYF

j_gene: TRBJ2-1
abundance: once
d_gene: NA
v_gene: TRBV7-9
CDR3nt: TGTGCCAGCAGCTTAGGGGCAGTGCCCTACAATGAGCAGTTCTTC
CDR3aa: CASSLGAVPYNEQFF

j_gene: TRBJ2-3
abundance: NA
d_gene: TRBD2
v_gene: TRBV28
CDR3nt: TGTGCCAGCAGTTTCTACGGACTAGCGGGAGGGCGGAGCACAGATACGCAGTATTTT
CDR3aa: CASSFYGLAGGRSTDTQYF

j_gene: TRBJ1-4
abundance: NA
d_gene: NA
v_gene: TRBV11-3
CDR3nt: TGTGCCAGCAGCGCCGGAGACGGACTTAATGAAAAACTGTTTTTT
CDR3aa: CASSAGDGLNEKLFF

j_gene: TRBJ1-1
abundance: NA
d_gene: NA
v_gene: TRBV18
CDR3nt: TGTGCCAGTTCCGACAAGCACACTGAAGCTTTCTTT
CDR3aa: CASSDKHTEAFF

j_gene: TRBJ1-1
abundance: NA
d_gene: NA
v_gene: TRBV30
CDR3nt: TGTGCCTGGACCCGCAATCGGGGGTTTCAGAACACTGAAGCTTTCTTT
CDR3aa: CAWTRNRGFQNTEAFF

j_gene: TRBJ2-1
abundance: few
d_gene: NA
v_gene: TRBV6-5
CDR3nt: TGTGCCAGCAGTATTAGGACTCACAATGAGCAGTTCTTC
CDR3aa: CASSIRTHNEQFF

j_gene: TRBJ2-2
abundance: NA
d_gene: TRBD2
v_gene: TRBV7-6
CDR3nt: TGTGCCAGCAGCCCGCGGGGGGGGTCGGCCGGGGAGCTGTTTTTT
CDR3aa: CASSPRGGSAGELFF

j_gene: TRBJ2-3
abundance: NA
d_gene: NA
v_gene: TRBV4-1
CDR3nt: TGCGCCAGCAGCCATACAAGAGGATTCACAGATACGCAGTATTTT
CDR3aa: CASSHTRGFTDTQYF

j_gene: TRBJ1-1
abundance: NA
d_gene: NA
v_gene: TRBV5-4
CDR3nt: TGTGCCAGCAGCTTGTCCGCGGGAAACACTGAAGCTTTCTTT
CDR3aa: CASSLSAGNTEAFF

j_gene: TRBJ1-1
abundance: few
d_gene: TRBD1
v_gene: TRBV2
CDR3nt: TGTGCCAGCAGTGAGGGACAGTATTTGAACACTGAAGCTTTCTTT
CDR3aa: CASSEGQYLNTEAFF

j_gene: TRBJ1-3
abundance: once
d_gene: NA
v_gene: TRBV4-1
CDR3nt: TGCGCCAGCAGCCAAATACAGGGAAGTGGAAACACCATATATTTT
CDR3aa: CASSQIQGSGNTIYF

j_gene: TRBJ1-2
abundance: NA
d_gene: TRBD1
v_gene: TRBV5-6
CDR3nt: TGTGCCAGCAGCTCAGAGGGACAGGAGTTCTATGGCTACACCTTC
CDR3aa: CASSSEGQEFYGYTF

j_gene: TRBJ2-7
abundance: NA
d_gene: NA
v_gene: TRBV6-1
CDR3nt: TGTGCCAGCAGTGCTACCCCAGGGCGAAGCTCCTACGAGCAGTACTTC
CDR3aa: CASSATPGRSSYEQYF

j_gene: TRBJ1-2
abundance: NA
d_gene: TRBD1
v_gene: TRBV27
CDR3nt: TGTGCCAGCAGTACAGGGGAGGCTAACTATGGCTACACCTTC
CDR3aa: CASSTGEANYGYTF

j_gene: TRBJ2-1
abundance: NA
d_gene: NA
v_gene: TRBV9
CDR3nt: TGTGCCAGCAGCGTAGTGGAGGGGAATGAGCAGTTCTTC
CDR3aa: CASSVVEGNEQFF

j_gene: TRBJ1-2
abundance: once
d_gene: TRBD1
v_gene: TRBV7-8
CDR3nt: TGTGCCAGCAGCTCAAAGCGGGGACAGGGATGGGACTATGGCTACACCTTC
CDR3aa: CASSSKRGQGWDYGYTF

j_gene: TRBJ2-7
abundance: NA
d_gene: TRBD1
v_gene: TRBV4-1
CDR3nt: TGCGCCAGCAGCCAAGAGCCGGACCTGGGTTACGGACAGGGCTACGAGCAGTACTTC
CDR3aa: CASSQEPDLGYGQGYEQYF

j_gene: TRBJ2-7
abundance: NA
d_gene: TRBD1
v_gene: TRBV23-1
CDR3nt: TGCGCCAGCAGTCAATCGCACTACCGGGACAGTCCCTACGAGCAGTACTTC
CDR3aa: CASSQSHYRDSPYEQYF

j_gene: TRBJ1-1
abundance: NA
d_gene: NA
v_gene: TRBV4-1
CDR3nt: TGCGCCAGCAGCCAAGATCACGTGGAGGCCTCAGGCACTGAAGCTTTCTTT
CDR3aa: CASSQDHVEASGTEAFF

j_gene: TRBJ1-2
abundance: NA
d_gene: NA
v_gene: TRBV4-2
CDR3nt: TGTGCCAGCAGCCAAGGTAAGGAGGCTGGCTACACCTTC
CDR3aa: CASSQGKEAGYTF

j_gene: TRBJ2-1
abundance: NA
d_gene: TRBD2
v_gene: TRBV2
CDR3nt: TGTGCCAGCAGCCACAGGACTAGCGGGTCCTACAATGAGCAGTTCTTC
CDR3aa: CASSHRTSGSYNEQFF

j_gene: TRBJ1-2
abundance: NA
d_gene: TRBD1
v_gene: TRBV27
CDR3nt: TGTGCCACCGGGACAGGAATTAATGGCTACACCTTC
CDR3aa: CATGTGINGYTF

j_gene: TRBJ1-2
abundance: NA
d_gene: TRBD1
v_gene: TRBV11-2
CDR3nt: TGTGCCAGCAGCTTATGGGTCGGCGTCGGACAGGGGGCTTCTTATGGCTACACCTTC
CDR3aa: CASSLWVGVGQGASYGYTF

j_gene: TRBJ2-7
abundance: NA
d_gene: TRBD1
v_gene: TRBV13
CDR3nt: TGTGCCAGCAGCGCAAACAGGGGGCTTTACGAGCAGTACTTC
CDR3aa: CASSANRGLYEQYF

j_gene: TRBJ2-7
abundance: NA
d_gene: NA
v_gene: TRBV11-1
CDR3nt: TGTGCCAGCAGCTCCACCTCCGACAGGATCCCCTACGAGCAGTACTTC
CDR3aa: CASSSTSDRIPYEQYF

j_gene: TRBJ2-5
abundance: NA
d_gene: NA
v_gene: TRBV5-6
CDR3nt: TGTGCCAGCAGTACAGGGTTAGGGGAGACCCAGGACTTC
CDR3aa: CASSTGLGETQDF